What follows is one T cell receptor beta chain and its context. Antigen specificity is unknown. The data are from a study of PD-L1 blockade in urothelial cancer. Study-wide points: Lower pretreatment blood TCR clonality, under the median, predicted better survival, researchers reported.

Only in-frame clones appear in the TCRdb table, and some are missing; sequencing was by immunoSEQ multiplex PCR. Of about 45,000 clones in the sample, roughly nine tenths were seen once. The CDR3 is 17 residues long. The ends were cut back, 2 bases at V and 6 bases at J, with 23 bases in the middle. The V gene's germline CDR1 is MNHEY and CDR2 SMNVEV (reference sequence). Indicated time point: peripheral blood 6 weeks after treatment start. Patients' urothelial carcinoma was locally advanced or metastatic. The chain combines TRBV27 with TRBJ2-7, with D perhaps matching TRBD1 (6 bases). Sequencing was performed on PBMCs, taken around atezolizumab (anti-PD-L1) treatment. The source is a man in his 70s with urothelial cancer. The CDR3 sequence: CASSLRGVVGTHFEQYF. Here the CDR3 DNA reads TGTGCCAGCAGTTTAAGAGGTGTTGTCGGGACACATTTCGAGCAGTACTTC.